This record concerns one TCR beta chain sequence. Germline V gene data show CDR1 as SGHVS and CDR2 as FQNEAQ. V was shortened by 2 bases and J by 3 bases, with 23 bases between the two germline ends. The CDR3 runs 18 residues. Participants comprised healthy donors of bone marrow. This record belongs to a study of cytomegalovirus exposure and HLA in healthy donors. The PCR had 60 Vbeta and 13 Jbeta primers. Sequenced by immunoSEQ multiplex PCR; TCRdb stores in-frame clones only, minus some. The top ten clones hold over 9.5% of a sample with 150,000 to 200,000 clones, 68% of them seen once. Specimen: PBMCs. The chain employs TRBV7-8 and TRBJ2-7; tentatively, D is TRBD2 (6 bases). The TCR sequence derives from a man aged 25 to 40 in good health and CMV-seropositive. The CDR3 sequence is CASSLTMDYPRAYYEQYF. DNA for the CDR3: TGTGCCAGCAGCTTAACCATGGACTATCCTCGAGCCTACTACGAGCAGTACTTC.